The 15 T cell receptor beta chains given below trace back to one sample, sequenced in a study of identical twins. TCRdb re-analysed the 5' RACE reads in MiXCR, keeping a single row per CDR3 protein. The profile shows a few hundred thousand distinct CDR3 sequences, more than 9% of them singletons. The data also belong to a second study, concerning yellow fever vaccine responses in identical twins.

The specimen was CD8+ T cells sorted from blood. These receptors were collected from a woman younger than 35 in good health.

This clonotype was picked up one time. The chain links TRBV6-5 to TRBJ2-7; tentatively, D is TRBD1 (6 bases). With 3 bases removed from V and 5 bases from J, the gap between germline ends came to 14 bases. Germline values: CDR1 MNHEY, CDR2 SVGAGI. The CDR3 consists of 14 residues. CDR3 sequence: CASSYRNRDHEQYF. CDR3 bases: TGTGCCAGCAGTTATCGCAACAGGGACCACGAGCAGTACTTC.

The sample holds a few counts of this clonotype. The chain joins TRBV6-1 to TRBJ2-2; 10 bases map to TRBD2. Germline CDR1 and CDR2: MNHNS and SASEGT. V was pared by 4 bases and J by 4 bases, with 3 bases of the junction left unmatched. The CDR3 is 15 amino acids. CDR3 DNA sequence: TGTGCCAGCAGTGTAGGACTAGCGGCCACCGGGGAGCTGTTTTTT. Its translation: CASSVGLAATGELFF.

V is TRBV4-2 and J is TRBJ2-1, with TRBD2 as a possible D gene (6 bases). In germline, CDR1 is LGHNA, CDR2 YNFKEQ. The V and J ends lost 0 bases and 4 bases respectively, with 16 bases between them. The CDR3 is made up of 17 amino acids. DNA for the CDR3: TGTGCCAGCAGCCAAGATGATCTGGAGGGCCTATACAATGAGCAGTTCTTC. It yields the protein CASSQDDLEGLYNEQFF.

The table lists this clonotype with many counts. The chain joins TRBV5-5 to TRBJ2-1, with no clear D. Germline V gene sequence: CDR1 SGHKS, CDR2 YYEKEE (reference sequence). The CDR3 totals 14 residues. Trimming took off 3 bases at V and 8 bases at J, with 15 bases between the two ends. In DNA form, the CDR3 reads TGTGCCAGCAGCTCACATTGGACCGCCGATGAGCAGTTCTTC. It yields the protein CASSSHWTADEQFF. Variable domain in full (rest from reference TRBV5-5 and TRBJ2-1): DAGVTQSPTHLIKTRGQQVTLRCSPISGHKSVSWYQQVLGQGPQFIFQYYEKEERGRGNFPDRFSARQFPNYSSELNVNALLLGDSALYLCASSSHWTADEQFFGPGTRLTVL.

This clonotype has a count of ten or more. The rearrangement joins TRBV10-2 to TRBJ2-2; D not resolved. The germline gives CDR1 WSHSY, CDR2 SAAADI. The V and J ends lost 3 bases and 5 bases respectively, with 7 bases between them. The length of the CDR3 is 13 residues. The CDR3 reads CASSDRETGELFF. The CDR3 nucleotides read TGCGCCAGCAGTGATAGGGAAACCGGGGAGCTGTTTTTT.

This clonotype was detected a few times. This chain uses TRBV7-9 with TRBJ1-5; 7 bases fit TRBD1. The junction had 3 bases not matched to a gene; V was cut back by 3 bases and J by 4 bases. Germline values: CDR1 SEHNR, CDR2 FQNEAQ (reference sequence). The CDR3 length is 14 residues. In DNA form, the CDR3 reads TGTGCCAGCAGCTTGGGGACAGTTAATCAGCCCCAGCATTTT. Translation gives CASSLGTVNQPQHF.

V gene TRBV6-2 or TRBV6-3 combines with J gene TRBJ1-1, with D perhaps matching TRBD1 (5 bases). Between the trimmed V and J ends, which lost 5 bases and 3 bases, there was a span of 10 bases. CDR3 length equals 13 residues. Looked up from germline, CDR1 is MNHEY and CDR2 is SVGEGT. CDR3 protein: CASSRTRDTEAFF. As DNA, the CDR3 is TGTGCCAGCAGTAGAACCAGGGACACTGAAGCTTTCTTT.

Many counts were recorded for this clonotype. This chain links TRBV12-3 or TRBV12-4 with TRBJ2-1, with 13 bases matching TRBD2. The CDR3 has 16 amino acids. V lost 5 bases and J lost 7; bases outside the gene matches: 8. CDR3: CASSPPTSGRGNEQFF. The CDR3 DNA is TGTGCCAGCAGTCCCCCTACTAGCGGGAGGGGGAATGAGCAGTTCTTC.

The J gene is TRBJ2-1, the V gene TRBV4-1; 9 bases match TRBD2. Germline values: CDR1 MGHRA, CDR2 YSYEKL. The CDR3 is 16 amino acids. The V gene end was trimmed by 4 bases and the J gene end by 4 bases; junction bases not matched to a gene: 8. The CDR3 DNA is TGCGCCAGCAGCCCCCCTGGACTAGCGTTGTACAATGAGCAGTTCTTC. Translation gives CASSPPGLALYNEQFF.

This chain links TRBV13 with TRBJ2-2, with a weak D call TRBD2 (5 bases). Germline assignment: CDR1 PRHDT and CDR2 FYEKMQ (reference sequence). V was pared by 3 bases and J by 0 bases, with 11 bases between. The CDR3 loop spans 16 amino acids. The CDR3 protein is CASSLHGNTNTGELFF. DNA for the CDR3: TGTGCCAGCAGCTTGCACGGGAATACGAACACCGGGGAGCTGTTTTTT.

CDR3 sequence (DNA): TGTGCCAGCAGCGCATGGGACAGGGGATTCGCTTTCTTT. This encodes CASSAWDRGFAFF. J is TRBJ1-1 and V is TRBV5-4; 10 bases map to TRBD1. V lost 4 bases, J lost 11 bases, and 8 bases stayed unmatched. The CDR3 extends over 13 amino acids. Germline-derived CDR1 and CDR2 are SGHNT and YYREEE (reference sequence).

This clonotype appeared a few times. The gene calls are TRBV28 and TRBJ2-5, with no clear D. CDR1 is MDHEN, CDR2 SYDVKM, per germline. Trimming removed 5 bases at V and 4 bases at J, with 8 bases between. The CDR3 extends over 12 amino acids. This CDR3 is CASSGPGETQYF. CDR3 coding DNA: TGTGCCAGCAGTGGGCCAGGAGAGACCCAGTACTTC.

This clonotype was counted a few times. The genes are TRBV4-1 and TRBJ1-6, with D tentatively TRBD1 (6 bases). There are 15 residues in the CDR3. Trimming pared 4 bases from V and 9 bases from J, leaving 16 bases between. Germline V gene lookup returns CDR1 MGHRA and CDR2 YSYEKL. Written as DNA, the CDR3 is TGCGCCAGCAGCCCAATACAGGGAGTCGGTTCACCCCTCCACTTT. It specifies CASSPIQGVGSPLHF.

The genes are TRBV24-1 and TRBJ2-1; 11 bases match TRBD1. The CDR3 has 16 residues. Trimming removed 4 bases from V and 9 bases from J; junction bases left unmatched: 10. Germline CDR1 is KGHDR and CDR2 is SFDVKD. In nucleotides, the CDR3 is TGTGCCACCAGTGAGACCGGGACAGGGGGTCGGAGTGAGCAGTTCTTC. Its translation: CATSETGTGGRSEQFF.

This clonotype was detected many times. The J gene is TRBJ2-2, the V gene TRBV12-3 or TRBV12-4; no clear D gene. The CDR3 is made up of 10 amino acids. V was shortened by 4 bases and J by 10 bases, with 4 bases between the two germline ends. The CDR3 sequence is CASSSSELFF. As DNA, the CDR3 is TGTGCCAGCAGTTCATCGGAGCTGTTTTTT.